This T cell receptor beta chain was sequenced during a study of blood T cells in healthy people across ages (dated by TCRdb to 2013 to 2016). For the study in its entirety: In model experiments, template switching captured roughly one uniquely barcoded TCR beta cDNA molecule for every two T cells. To track age-related changes in TCR beta repertoire diversity, the study relied on deep sequencing normalized with unique cDNA molecular identifiers. The donors were split into four age groups: young (average around 15 years), middle-aged (more than 35), aged (62) and long-lived (more than 80). To avoid experimental bias, donors of different ages were randomly spread across the sequencing lanes. Using the same blood draw, the study looked at two additional independent replicas of 1 million unique cDNA reads for two donors, one aged 18 to 30 and the other aged 80 or older. The paper as a whole reports these results and caveats: Bulk unsorted PBMC profiling prevented conclusive comparison of naive and antigen-experienced compartments. A strong correlation was found between observed TCR beta diversity and the percentage of naive T cells measured by flow cytometry. As age increased, observed TCR beta diversity per million T cells dropped in a roughly linear way, and a significant reduction was already evident by age 40. Estimates of total diversity from one million sequenced T cells were regarded as lower bounds and underestimates. Compared with the aged group, the long-lived group had more naive CD4+ T cells, fewer expanded clones and increased TCR diversity, suggesting age selection. The CMV infection status of donors was not known, potentially confounding age-related changes in expanded clonotypes.

Library construction relied on 5' RACE. TCRdb names Illumina HiSeq 2500 as the instrument used. A second PCR of roughly 6 to 11 cycles was run with a J-beta primer mix and a sample-barcoded 5' primer. Each TCR beta cDNA molecule received a unique molecular identifier from a template-switch 5' adaptor carrying 12 random nucleotides. At least 2.5 million CDR3-containing paired-end reads were obtained from each sample. All of the RNA was converted into first-strand cDNA using the Mint cDNA synthesis kit, with a TRBC-specific oligonucleotide serving as the primer. Following uracil-DNA glycosylase treatment, all cDNA underwent a first 18-cycle PCR with the universal primers M1SS and BC2_uni_R. Processing in the source paper ran as follows. Each sample was normalized by randomly selecting 1 million high-quality reads, each carrying a distinct molecular identifier. Reads sharing molecular identifiers were discarded rather than binned into consensus sequences. MiTCR, set to a Q25 quality threshold and the strictest error-elimination algorithm, was used for CDR3 identification, clonotype clustering and error correction. A nonparametric unseen species model with Euler transformation was used to estimate lower-bound total TCR beta diversity. In-frame beta chains were kept once TCRdb had trimmed the public reads at Q25 with fastp and called clones with MiXCR. Entries that share a CDR3 protein sequence are merged under the most common genes and DNA. TCRdb's processing, not the authors' own work, is the source of the V and J calls. This sample has about 400,000 distinct CDR3 sequences in its table, and roughly half of those were observed once. Approximately 51% of the sample lies in the top ten.

Systemically healthy Caucasian individuals from Russia, some 40 in total and aged about 6 to 100 years, were included as donors. Roughly 10 milliliters of peripheral blood were drawn from each donor into EDTA-treated Vacutainer tubes. PBMCs were isolated by Ficoll-Paque density-gradient centrifugation, with at least 7 million obtained per sample. Trizol reagent was used to extract total RNA from the PBMCs, yielding at least 6 micrograms per sample. The percentages of naive CD45RAhigh/CD27high T cells were determined by flow cytometry on a PBMC aliquot from every donor. A note on this clonotype: Its recognized antigen is unknown. Nothing much larger sits one base from this clone, and base qualities are not available.

V sheds 2 bases and J sheds 5 bases, leaving 16 bases between their ends. Based on the germline V gene, the CDR1 and CDR2 sequences are SGHRS and YFSETQ. From its cysteine to its phenylalanine, the CDR3 spans 15 amino acids. Here the CDR3 DNA is all that survives: 45 bases in frame from base 1. The sample taken for sequencing was blood. This receptor was taken from a man in his fifties or sixties in good health. The rearranged segments are TRBV5-1 and TRBJ1-1, with the D gene too uncertain to name. The CDR3 amino acid sequence is: CASSLSPRAGTEAFF. The nucleotide sequence is TGCGCCAGCAGCTTATCACCGAGGGCGGGTACTGAAGCTTTCTTT.